These 27 T cell receptor beta chains were all obtained from the same sample, sequenced in a study of cytomegalovirus exposure and HLA in healthy donors. Amplification used 60 Vbeta primers and 13 Jbeta primers. Using immunoSEQ multiplex PCR, the repertoire was profiled, and TCRdb retains in-frame clones only, with some absent. The sample consists of around 190,000 clones, around 77% of them appearing once. Sequenced material: PBMCs. The receptors here all came from a woman aged 25-40 years in good health and CMV-seronegative.

The chain recombines TRBV14 with TRBJ2-7; possible D gene TRBD2, 5 bases. The CDR3 has 15 amino acids. Germline CDR1 is SGHDN and CDR2 is FVKESK. The V end was cut by 3 bases, the J end by 1 base, with 13 bases between. The CDR3 DNA is TGTGCCAGCAGCCAGTCGGGAACACTATCCTACGAGCAGTACTTC. Its protein product is CASSQSGTLSYEQYF.

For this clone: The same CDR3 is also encoded by other DNA sequences in this sample. V usage is TRBV5-6 and J usage is TRBJ2-7; D gene ambiguous. The CDR3 is 12 amino acids. Trimming left V 2 bases short and J 3 bases short, with 6 bases between. Germline values: CDR1 SGHDT, CDR2 YYEEEE. This CDR3 is CASSLTGYEQYF. The CDR3, as DNA: TGTGCCAGCAGCTTAACCGGCTACGAGCAGTACTTC.

This clone was recorded only once. The chain joins TRBV6-4 to TRBJ2-2; TRBD2 matches 13 bases. The CDR3 consists of 14 residues. CDR1 and CDR2 from the germline V gene are MRHNA and SNTAGT. Losses at the gene ends were 8 bases for V and 3 bases for J; bases not matched to a gene: 0. CDR3 bases: TGTGCCAGCGGACTAGCGGGGGACACCGGGGAGCTGTTTTTT. Amino acids: CASGLAGDTGELFF.

The V and J genes are TRBV4-1 and TRBJ2-7, with 7 bases fitting TRBD1. The germline gives CDR1 MGHRA, CDR2 YSYEKL. CDR3 length: 15 residues. V lost 2 bases and J lost 0; bases outside the gene matches: 4. The CDR3 here is CASSQPDRSSYEQYF. The CDR3 nucleotides are TGCGCCAGCAGCCAACCGGACAGGAGCTCCTACGAGCAGTACTTC.

The CDR3 sequence is CASSSGPAGTQYF. CDR3 bases: TGTGCCAGCAGCTCGGGCCCCGCAGGGACGCAGTATTTT. The rearrangement uses TRBV7-2 and TRBJ2-3; possible D gene TRBD1, 5 bases. CDR3 length: 13 amino acids. V dropped 4 bases and J dropped 9 bases, with 14 bases sitting between them. CDR1 is SGHTA and CDR2 is FQGNSA in the germline V gene.

In the case of this clone: Distinct nucleotide sequences in the sample also encode this CDR3. This chain links TRBV5-1 with TRBJ2-7, with D tentatively TRBD1 (5 bases). The CDR3 covers 13 residues. The germline gives CDR1 SGHRS, CDR2 YFSETQ. Trimming removed 2 bases at V and 1 base at J, with 7 bases between. The CDR3 reads CASSLQVSYEQYF. The DNA of the CDR3 is TGCGCCAGCAGCTTACAGGTGTCCTACGAGCAGTACTTC.

The chain uses TRBV15 and TRBJ1-2; D remains ambiguous. The V gene lost 2 bases and the J gene lost 7 bases, with 5 bases spanning the gap. CDR1 and CDR2 from the germline V gene are LNHNV and YYDKDF (reference sequence). The CDR3 loop spans 11 amino acids. The CDR3 sequence: CATSRRGGYTF. CDR3 DNA: TGTGCCACCAGCAGACGGGGTGGCTACACCTTC.

This chain joins TRBV7-2 and TRBJ2-3; the match to TRBD2 covers 12 bases. The CDR3 length is 18 residues. CDR1 is SGHTA, CDR2 FQGNSA, per germline. The J segment lost 4 bases and the V segment lost 4 bases, leaving 12 bases of the junction unmatched. CDR3 nucleotide sequence: TGTGCCAGCAGCTCCCGCAGGTCTAGCGGGAGGGCGTCAGATACGCAGTATTTT. It yields the protein CASSSRRSSGRASDTQYF.

The chain is built from TRBV14 and TRBJ1-2; D unresolved. The CDR3 spans 16 residues. Germline V gene lookup returns CDR1 SGHDN and CDR2 FVKESK. Trimming left V 4 bases short and J 1 base short, with 16 bases between. The CDR3 region has the DNA TGTGCCAGCAGCCCTCGTTGGAGCTCCCTTAACTATGGCTACACCTTC. It codes for CASSPRWSSLNYGYTF.

This clone was recorded only once. The rearrangement joins TRBV5-1 to TRBJ2-3; the match to TRBD1 covers 11 bases. This CDR3 contains 16 residues. The J segment lost 3 bases and the V segment lost 0 bases, leaving 3 bases of the junction unmatched. CDR1 SGHRS and CDR2 YFSETQ come from the germline V gene. The CDR3 sequence: CASSLGDRGGTDTQYF. The CDR3 bases are TGCGCCAGCAGCTTGGGGGACAGGGGGGGAACAGATACGCAGTATTTT.

CDR3 sequence reads: CASRGLAGGSYEQYF. The CDR3 nucleotides read TGTGCCAGCCGGGGACTAGCGGGAGGGTCCTACGAGCAGTACTTC. V and J are TRBV11-1 and TRBJ2-7; TRBD2 aligns across 16 bases. The J segment lost 1 base and the V segment lost 8 bases, leaving 2 bases of the junction unmatched. CDR1 and CDR2 (germline): SGHAT, FQDESV (reference sequence). This CDR3 spans 15 amino acids.

This rearrangement joins TRBV6-8 to TRBJ2-3, with TRBD2 identical over 10 bases. The CDR3 sequence is 21 residues long. Germline V gene sequence: CDR1 MNHGY, CDR2 SAAAGT. Trimming at V came to 7 bases and at J to 1 base, leaving 23 bases not matched to a gene. The CDR3 DNA reads TGTGCCAGCACCCCGACTAGCGGGCAGCTCTACTTGGAATCCGGCACAGATACGCAGTATTTT. The encoded protein is CASTPTSGQLYLESGTDTQYF.

The chain combines TRBV5-6 with TRBJ2-7; 11 bases match TRBD1. Germline V gives CDR1 SGHDT, CDR2 YYEEEE. With V trimmed by 4 bases and J by 2 bases, 5 bases remained unmatched. CDR3 length: 15 amino acids. The CDR3 loop is CASSNPGQGAYEQYF. CDR3 nucleotide sequence: TGTGCCAGCAGCAACCCGGGACAGGGGGCCTACGAGCAGTACTTC.

This clone has just a few counts. This chain connects TRBV5-1 to TRBJ2-2, with 7 bases that match TRBD2. The CDR3 totals 14 residues. Looked up from germline, CDR1 is SGHRS and CDR2 is YFSETQ. V lost 7 bases to trimming and J lost 2 bases; unmatched junction nucleotides: 5. DNA for the CDR3: TGCGCCAGCGAGGCGGGAGTAAACACCGGGGAGCTGTTTTTT. This translates into CASEAGVNTGELFF.

J is TRBJ1-2 and V is TRBV6-5, with unresolved D. Germline V lookup: CDR1 MNHEY, CDR2 SVGAGI. The V end lost 0 bases, the J end lost 4 bases, and 9 bases lay between the germline ends. The CDR3 loop spans 14 amino acids. CDR3 sequence (DNA): TGTGCCAGCAGTTACTCAGAGGGAGTCTATGGCTACACCTTC. Translation: CASSYSEGVYGYTF.

The CDR3 reads CAWSVLLPDYGSPLHF. In DNA form, the CDR3 reads TGTGCCTGGAGTGTACTCTTGCCGGACTACGGTTCACCCCTCCACTTT. The rearrangement uses TRBV30 and TRBJ1-6; D unresolved. Germline CDR1 GTSNPN, CDR2 SVGIG (reference sequence). V was cut by 0 bases and J by 9 bases, with 18 bases left in between. The CDR3 covers 16 residues.

J is TRBJ2-7 and V is TRBV5-4, with 7 bases lining up with TRBD1. The length of the CDR3 is 15 residues. Germline CDR1 is SGHNT and CDR2 is YYREEE (reference sequence). V trimming: 3 bases; J trimming: 2 bases; junction bases outside the gene matches: 8. The DNA for the CDR3 is TGTGCCAGCAGCTCCAACAGGGGCTTGACCTACGAGCAGTACTTC. Residues: CASSSNRGLTYEQYF. Based on the CDR3 plus reference TRBV5-4 and TRBJ2-7, the full variable domain is ETGVTQSPTHLIKTRGQQVTLRCSSQSGHNTVSWYQQALGQGPQFIFQYYREEENGRGNFPPRFSGLQFPNYSSELNVNALELDDSALYLCASSSNRGLTYEQYFGPGTRLTVT.

CDR3 amino acids: CASSVGDRDLLEQYF. In nucleotides, the CDR3 is TGTGCCAGCAGCGTAGGGGACAGGGACCTCCTAGAGCAGTACTTC. V gene TRBV9 combines with J gene TRBJ2-7; TRBD1 matches at 9 bases. The CDR3 extends over 15 amino acids. The germline gives CDR1 SGDLS, CDR2 YYNGEE. The ends lost 0 bases at V and 7 bases at J; junction bases unmatched: 8.

The rearrangement links TRBV19 to TRBJ2-3; TRBD2 matches at 14 bases. Germline V gene lookup returns CDR1 LNHDA and CDR2 SQIVND (reference sequence). CDR3 length: 15 amino acids. V trimming: 6 bases; J trimming: 6 bases; junction bases outside the gene matches: 5. The CDR3 reads CASRRTSGRRDTQYF. In DNA, the CDR3 is TGTGCCAGTAGGCGGACTAGCGGGAGGAGGGATACGCAGTATTTT.

V is TRBV28 and J is TRBJ2-7, with D tentatively TRBD2 (5 bases). Germline lookup yields CDR1 MDHEN and CDR2 SYDVKM. The CDR3 runs 12 residues. V lost 8 bases and J lost 3, with 11 bases in between. The CDR3 here is CASGVGSYEQYF. The CDR3 region has the DNA TGTGCCAGCGGTGTAGGGAGCTACGAGCAGTACTTC.

The rearrangement links TRBV7-9 to TRBJ2-7, with 9 bases aligning to TRBD1. Trimming at V came to 4 bases and at J to 4 bases, leaving 8 bases not matched to a gene. Germline-derived CDR1 and CDR2 are SEHNR and FQNEAQ (reference sequence). This CDR3 is built from 15 residues. The DNA of the CDR3 is TGTGCCAGCAGCTACCGGAGGACAGGGGTGTACGAGCAGTACTTC. Amino acid sequence: CASSYRRTGVYEQYF. The whole variable domain, filled in from reference TRBV7-9 and TRBJ2-7, reads DTGVSQNPRHKITKRGQNVTFRCDPISEHNRLYWYRQTLGQGPEFLTYFQNEAQLEKSRLLSDRFSAERPKGSFSTLEIQRTEQGDSAMYLCASSYRRTGVYEQYFGPGTRLTVT.

This clone was detected only once. The rearrangement joins TRBV6-5 to TRBJ2-2, with 11 positions matching TRBD1. Germline-derived CDR1 and CDR2 are MNHEY and SVGAGI. The CDR3 totals 15 residues. V gave up 5 bases and J gave up 7 bases; unmatched junction bases: 6. CDR3: CASSLGQGVVGELFF. The CDR3 DNA sequence: TGTGCCAGCAGTCTGGGACAGGGGGTAGTCGGGGAGCTGTTTTTT.

The genes are TRBV4-1 and TRBJ2-7; 11 nucleotides line up with TRBD2. J lost 4 bases, V lost 5 bases, and 7 bases had no gene match. The CDR3 runs 15 residues. Germline V CDR1 and CDR2: MGHRA, YSYEKL. The CDR3 nucleotides read TGCGCCAGCAGCATTCGACTAGCGGGACCGTACGAGCAGTACTTC. As protein: CASSIRLAGPYEQYF.

The chain has TRBV5-6 and TRBJ2-2, with TRBD2 matching 12 bases. The CDR3 is made up of 17 amino acids. V dropped 3 bases and J dropped 4; count of bases not matched to a gene: 7. In germline, CDR1 is SGHDT, CDR2 YYEEEE. The CDR3 bases are TGTGCCAGCAGCTCACCACTAGCGGGGGGACTCACCGGGGAGCTGTTTTTT. Translating it yields CASSSPLAGGLTGELFF.

This clone was counted between two and nine times. V gene TRBV6-1 combines with J gene TRBJ1-1; 7 bases agree with TRBD1. Germline CDR1 reads MNHNS; CDR2 reads SASEGT. This CDR3 spans 14 amino acids. Losses at the gene ends were 6 bases for V and 5 bases for J; bases not matched to a gene: 9. For the CDR3, the DNA is TGTGCCAGCAGCTACAGGGGTGAAGAAACTGAAGCTTTCTTT. This codes for CASSYRGEETEAFF.

This clone appeared a few times. This sequence joins TRBV29-1 and TRBJ2-7; D is perhaps TRBD2 (5 bases). The germline gives CDR1 SQVTM, CDR2 ANQGSEA. The germline V and J ends were trimmed by 3 bases and 0 bases, with 18 bases remaining between them. The CDR3 loop spans 16 amino acids. The CDR3 bases are TGCAGCGTTGACGGGGTTATTAGGGCTCCCTCCTACGAGCAGTACTTC. This codes for CSVDGVIRAPSYEQYF.

The chain couples TRBV29-1 to TRBJ2-6; perhaps TRBD2 as D (7 bases). V gave up 5 bases and J gave up 8 bases, with 16 bases separating them. Germline V gene sequence: CDR1 SQVTM, CDR2 ANQGSEA. The CDR3 has 14 amino acids. CDR3 sequence: CSVCHREGTNVLTF. In DNA, the CDR3 is TGCAGCGTTTGTCACAGGGAGGGGACCAACGTCCTGACTTTC.